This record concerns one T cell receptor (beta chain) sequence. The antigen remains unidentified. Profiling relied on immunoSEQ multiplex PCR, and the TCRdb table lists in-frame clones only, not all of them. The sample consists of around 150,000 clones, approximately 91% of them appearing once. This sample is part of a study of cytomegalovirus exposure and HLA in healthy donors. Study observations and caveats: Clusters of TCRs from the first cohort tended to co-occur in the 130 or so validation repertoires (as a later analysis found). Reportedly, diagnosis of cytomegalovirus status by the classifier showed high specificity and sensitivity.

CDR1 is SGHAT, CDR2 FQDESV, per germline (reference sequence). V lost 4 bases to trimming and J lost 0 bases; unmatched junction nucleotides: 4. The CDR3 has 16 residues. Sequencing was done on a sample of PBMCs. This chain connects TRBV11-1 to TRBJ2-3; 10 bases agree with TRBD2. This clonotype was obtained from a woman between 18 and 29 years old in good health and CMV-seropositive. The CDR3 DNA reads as TGTGCCAGCAGCTCAAGGACTAGCGGTAGCACAGATACGCAGTATTTT. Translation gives CASSSRTSGSTDTQYF.